The 10 T cell receptor beta chains given below trace back to one sample, sequenced in a study of patients and donors after allogeneic stem cell transplantation. TCRdb itself ran the RT-PCR reads through MiXCR, one entry per CDR3 protein. The table has 2,500 to 3,500 distinct CDR3 sequences, approximately 5.6% seen once; the top ten hold over 13%. Sample: blood, either unsorted or a sorted T cell fraction (not recorded which). Receptors were obtained from a human donor who was either an allogeneic HSCT recipient or a stem cell or donor lymphocyte infusion donor (not recorded which). It is not recorded whose cells these are; they may come from a transplant donor.

This clonotype has just a few counts. The chain is built from TRBV7-6 and TRBJ2-7; weak D call: TRBD1 (6 bases). The germline V gene has CDR1 SGHVS and CDR2 FNYEAQ. The CDR3 spans 12 residues. V lost 5 bases and J 5 bases, leaving 10 bases between the germline ends. The CDR3 DNA is TGTGCCAGCAGCCCGGGACAAGACGAGCAGTACTTC. This translates into CASSPGQDEQYF.

By share, this clonotype counts as medium-sized. This chain joins TRBV19 and TRBJ2-5; 9 bases map to TRBD1. The CDR3 spans 13 residues. V gave up 6 bases and J gave up 6 bases; unmatched junction bases: 5. Germline-derived CDR1 and CDR2 are LNHDA and SQIVND (reference sequence). The CDR3 region has the DNA TGTGCCAGTAGGGACAGGGGCATCAAGACCCAGTACTTC. Its protein is CASRDRGIKTQYF.

This clonotype is categorized as medium-sized. The chain couples TRBV6-5 to TRBJ2-6; D not resolved. V dropped 2 bases and J dropped 0 bases, with 5 bases sitting between them. The CDR3 covers 15 residues. CDR1 is MNHEY, CDR2 SVGAGI, per germline. The chain's CDR3 is CASSYLSSGANVLTF. CDR3 DNA sequence: TGTGCCAGCAGTTACCTATCCTCTGGGGCCAACGTCCTGACTTTC.

This clonotype is deemed medium-sized. The V gene is TRBV5-8, the J gene TRBJ2-2, with 12 bases that match TRBD2. After removal of 4 bases from V and 6 bases from J, the junction contained 10 bases not matched to a gene. Germline CDR1 reads SGHTS; CDR2 reads YDEGEE. The CDR3 consists of 17 residues. The CDR3 sequence: CASSRLGTSGSPGELFF. CDR3 bases: TGTGCCAGCAGCCGTCTGGGGACTAGCGGGTCCCCCGGGGAGCTGTTTTTT.

This clonotype is medium-sized (0.01 to 0.1%) within its sample. The V gene is TRBV12-3 or TRBV12-4, the J gene TRBJ2-1; TRBD2 matches 11 bases. The CDR3 sequence is 17 residues long. The V and J ends lost 6 bases and 3 bases, in that order; junction bases with no gene match: 10. This CDR3 is CASRPIVAGGIYNEQFF. CDR3 in DNA: TGTGCCAGCAGACCTATCGTAGCGGGAGGGATCTACAATGAGCAGTTCTTC.

This clonotype is judged medium-sized. The chain employs TRBV12-3 or TRBV12-4 and TRBJ2-7, with TRBD1 matching over 7 bases. CDR3 length: 13 amino acids. V shed 3 bases and J 3 bases; nucleotides not matched to a gene: 2. The CDR3 sequence is CASSFGQVYEQYF. The CDR3 nucleotides read TGTGCCAGCAGTTTTGGACAGGTCTACGAGCAGTACTTC.

In its sample, this clonotype is medium-sized (0.01 to 0.1%). The chain links TRBV30 to TRBJ2-7, with D unresolved. Trimming shortened V by 2 bases and J by 5 bases, and 10 bases separated the two germline ends. This CDR3 is built from 12 residues. The germline V gene encodes CDR1 GTSNPN and CDR2 SVGIG (reference sequence). Written as DNA, the CDR3 is TGTGCCTGGAGTATCCGATCCCACGAGCAGTACTTC. This encodes CAWSIRSHEQYF.

This clonotype has a single count. The rearrangement joins TRBV19 to TRBJ2-2; perhaps TRBD1 as D (6 bases). Germline V gives CDR1 LNHDA, CDR2 SQIVND (reference sequence). The CDR3 runs to 15 residues. The V end lost 6 bases, the J end lost 5 bases, and 16 bases lay between the germline ends. CDR3 coding DNA: TGTGCCAGTAGACCTCTCCGGGACACAACCGGGGAGCTGTTTTTT. This sequence encodes CASRPLRDTTGELFF.

This clonotype is medium-sized. This sequence joins TRBV7-6 and TRBJ2-2; TRBD1 matches at 7 bases. V lost 1 base, J lost 1 base, and 9 bases stayed unmatched. Germline V gives CDR1 SGHVS, CDR2 FNYEAQ. The CDR3 has 18 residues. The CDR3 coding sequence is TGTGCCAGCAGCTTAGAACCCTACAGGGGAAGGAACACCGGGGAGCTGTTTTTT. Translating gives CASSLEPYRGRNTGELFF.

The chain recombines TRBV27 with TRBJ2-1; 14 bases match TRBD2. J lost 11 bases, V lost 6 bases, and 9 bases had no gene match. Germline CDR1 is MNHEY and CDR2 is SMNVEV (reference sequence). The CDR3 has 15 residues. CDR3 amino acids: CASRLVGTSGGKQFF. The CDR3, as DNA: TGTGCCAGCAGACTTGTCGGGACTAGCGGGGGAAAGCAGTTCTTC.